This TCR beta chain stems from a study of PD-1 blockade in classical Hodgkin lymphoma. Study context: Once every 2 weeks, patients received intravenous nivolumab at 3 mg/kg.

No patient escaped relapse after autologous stem cell transplantation, and brentuximab vedotin exposure varied. Study findings and constraints: Nivolumab starters within 1 year of ASCT were excluded. The study reported lower baseline TCR diversity in newly diagnosed patients than in healthy donors.

The V gene's germline CDR1 is MDHEN and CDR2 SYDVKM. V was clipped by 8 bases and J by 4 bases; unmatched bases: 7. The CDR3 runs to 13 residues. TCRdb keeps only in-frame clones here, not all; method: immunoSEQ multiplex PCR. Of roughly 90,000 clones listed, 81% are singletons. Turning to this clone: What it binds is unknown.

The clonotype comes from a human donor with classical Hodgkin lymphoma. The genes are TRBV28 and TRBJ2-7; TRBD1 matches at 8 bases. This specimen was peripheral blood mononuclear cells (PBMCs), taken before the second cycle of nivolumab. The CDR3 sequence: CASLRQGWYEQYF. The CDR3 coding sequence is TGTGCCAGCCTGAGACAGGGGTGGTACGAGCAGTACTTC.